This paragraph covers one TCR beta chain sequence. This sample is drawn from a study of blood T cell repertoires in COVID-19. Study overall: Italy, Spain and the United States were the sources of the convalescent and acute COVID-19 samples.

Methods used by the authors: Using reference gene primer amplification, nucleated cell counts were estimated. The table came from immunoSEQ multiplex PCR; TCRdb's copy has only in-frame clones and leaves some out. That table furnishes V, J and clone size, whereas the DNA furnished D and trimming. The table shows a few hundred thousand clones, with around 82% occurring only once. The V end was cut by 0 bases, the J end by 8 bases, with 13 bases between. Germline V gene sequence: CDR1 LGHNA, CDR2 YSLEER. This CDR3 is built from 15 residues. Sequencing was done on a sample of peripheral blood. The receptor was derived from a woman younger than 35 with acute or convalescent COVID-19. This chain connects TRBV4-3 to TRBJ1-4, with TRBD1 as a possible D gene (5 bases). The chain's CDR3 is CASSQDRQLGEKLFF. The CDR3 DNA sequence: TGCGCCAGCAGCCAAGATCGACAGCTGGGAGAAAAACTGTTTTTT.